These T cell receptor beta chains were read from a single sample in a study of technical replicates of blood from several donors. The assay was immunoSEQ multiplex PCR, and TCRdb's table has in-frame clones only and misses some. The repertoire includes tens of thousands of clones, 96% of them detected once, and approximately 0.39% sits in the top ten. The sequenced material came from T cells isolated from PBMCs. These TCRs come from a human donor in good health. Both conserved end residues are part of each CDR3. Fields, in order: V gene, J gene, D gene, clone size, CDR3 DNA, CDR3 protein. D genes are given only for firm matches. Clone size is given for some rows only: seen once, a few or many times, or a class if the clone is expanded.

V: TRBV6-6
J: TRBJ1-2
D: -
size: -
DNA: TGTGCCAGCAGTTGGGGCGCAGAAAATGGCTACACCTTC
CDR3: CASSWGAENGYTF

V: TRBV6-1
J: TRBJ2-7
D: TRBD1
size: -
DNA: TGTGCCAGCAGGGGACAGGGGGGCTTCTACGAGCAGTACTTC
CDR3: CASRGQGGFYEQYF

V: TRBV10-3
J: TRBJ1-1
D: -
size: once
DNA: TGTGCCATCAGTGTTCAGGGTGAAGCTTTCTTT
CDR3: CAISVQGEAFF

V: TRBV18
J: TRBJ2-7
D: -
size: -
DNA: TGTGCCAGCTCACCTCCTAGCTCCTACGAGCAGTACTTC
CDR3: CASSPPSSYEQYF

V: TRBV20-1
J: TRBJ2-1
D: -
size: -
DNA: TGCAGTGCTAGTTTCCTCAATGAGCAGTTCTTC
CDR3: CSASFLNEQFF

V: TRBV5-1
J: TRBJ1-1
D: -
size: -
DNA: TGCGCCAGCAGCTTGGCACACGACACTGAAGCTTTCTTT
CDR3: CASSLAHDTEAFF

V: TRBV7-9
J: TRBJ2-5
D: TRBD2
size: -
DNA: TGTGCCAGCAGCTCGATAGCGGGGGGCGGACGAGAGACCCAGTACTTC
CDR3: CASSSIAGGGRETQYF

V: TRBV18
J: TRBJ2-5
D: TRBD1
size: -
DNA: TGTGCCAGCTCACGAGAGAAACTAGGGGGCGGAGAGACCCAGTACTTC
CDR3: CASSREKLGGGETQYF

V: TRBV5-1
J: TRBJ2-7
D: TRBD2
size: -
DNA: TGCGCCAGCAGCTTCAATAGCGGGAGGGCCTTCTACGAGCAGTACTTC
CDR3: CASSFNSGRAFYEQYF

V: TRBV11-3
J: TRBJ2-2
D: TRBD1
size: -
DNA: TGTGCCAGCAGAAGCAGGCAGGGGGCGGGAAACACCGGGGAGCTGTTTTTT
CDR3: CASRSRQGAGNTGELFF

V: TRBV6-6
J: TRBJ1-5
D: -
size: -
DNA: TGTGCCAGCCAGGGAAATAGCAATCAGCCCCAGCATTTT
CDR3: CASQGNSNQPQHF

V: TRBV19
J: TRBJ2-5
D: -
size: -
DNA: TGTGCCAGTAGTATTGGGGGGACAGTCCAAGAGACCCAGTACTTC
CDR3: CASSIGGTVQETQYF

V: TRBV11-1
J: TRBJ2-7
D: -
size: -
DNA: TGTGCCAGCAGCGAAGGTCGGCGGGATGACTACGAGCAGTACTTC
CDR3: CASSEGRRDDYEQYF

V: TRBV14
J: TRBJ1-1
D: -
size: -
DNA: TGTGCCAGCAGCCATAACAGGGTGTCTGACACTGAAGCTTTCTTT
CDR3: CASSHNRVSDTEAFF

V: TRBV5-1
J: TRBJ1-2
D: -
size: -
DNA: TGCGCCAGCAGCTCAACAGGGCGGTGGGGCTACACCTTC
CDR3: CASSSTGRWGYTF

V: TRBV6-5
J: TRBJ2-2
D: TRBD2
size: -
DNA: TGTGCCACCCGTAGGAGCGGGGTGAACACCGGGGAGCTGTTTTTT
CDR3: CATRRSGVNTGELFF

V: TRBV11-2
J: TRBJ1-3
D: -
size: -
DNA: TGTGCCAGCAGCTACTTTGGAAACACCATATATTTT
CDR3: CASSYFGNTIYF

V: TRBV11-3
J: TRBJ2-5
D: -
size: -
DNA: TGTGCCAGCAGCTTAGTCTCTAGTCTGGAGACCCAGTACTTC
CDR3: CASSLVSSLETQYF

V: TRBV6-6
J: TRBJ1-1
D: -
size: -
DNA: TGTGCCAGCAGTTACTCTACAGGGACCACTGAAGCTTTCTTT
CDR3: CASSYSTGTTEAFF

V: TRBV5-4
J: TRBJ2-5
D: TRBD2
size: -
DNA: TGTGCCAGCAGCTTTGAACTAGCGAAAGAGACCCAGTACTTC
CDR3: CASSFELAKETQYF

V: TRBV28
J: TRBJ1-1
D: -
size: -
DNA: TGTGCTATTGGGCGGGGGTCGGGTGAAGCTTTCTTT
CDR3: CAIGRGSGEAFF

V: TRBV4-3
J: TRBJ2-1
D: -
size: -
DNA: TGCGCCAGCAGCCAAACCCACTATTGGTCCGGGCAGTTCTTC
CDR3: CASSQTHYWSGQFF

V: TRBV30
J: TRBJ2-1
D: TRBD2
size: once
DNA: TGTGCCTGGATGGGGGTGGGTAGCGGGAGAATCAATGAGCAGTTCTTC
CDR3: CAWMGVGSGRINEQFF

V: TRBV19
J: TRBJ1-5
D: -
size: -
DNA: TGTGCCAGTAGACAGGGAAATCAGCCCCAGCATTTT
CDR3: CASRQGNQPQHF

V: TRBV18
J: TRBJ1-3
D: -
size: -
DNA: TGTGCCAGCTCACCAACCGTCACAGGGCCACGAAACACCATATATTTT
CDR3: CASSPTVTGPRNTIYF

V: TRBV27
J: TRBJ1-2
D: TRBD1
size: once
DNA: TGTGCCAGCCTGGGACAGAATAACTATGGCTACACCTTC
CDR3: CASLGQNNYGYTF

V: TRBV7-3
J: TRBJ2-2
D: TRBD2
size: -
DNA: TGTGCCAGCAGCTTAATGGGACTAGCGGGAGTAGTCACCGGGGAGCTGTTTTTT
CDR3: CASSLMGLAGVVTGELFF

V: TRBV4-1
J: TRBJ2-7
D: TRBD2
size: -
DNA: TGCGCCAGCAGCCCCGTAGCGGGAGTTAGGGGATACGAGCAGTACTTC
CDR3: CASSPVAGVRGYEQYF

V: TRBV6-5
J: TRBJ1-2
D: -
size: -
DNA: TGTGCCAGCAGTTACGTGCGCAACTATGGCTACACCTTC
CDR3: CASSYVRNYGYTF

V: TRBV19
J: TRBJ2-1
D: TRBD2
size: -
DNA: TGTGCCAGCGCGGGACTAGCGTATCTAGTTGAGCAGTTCTTC
CDR3: CASAGLAYLVEQFF

V: TRBV7-2
J: TRBJ1-4
D: TRBD1
size: -
DNA: TGTGCCAGCAGCGTCGGGACAGGGCGTAATGAAAAACTGTTTTTT
CDR3: CASSVGTGRNEKLFF

V: TRBV10-3
J: TRBJ1-2
D: -
size: -
DNA: TGTGCCATCAGTGGAGGTTTGAACTACACCTTC
CDR3: CAISGGLNYTF

V: TRBV18
J: TRBJ2-1
D: -
size: -
DNA: TGTGCCAGCTCACCACCGGGGGGCAATGAGCAGTTCTTC
CDR3: CASSPPGGNEQFF

V: TRBV25-1
J: TRBJ1-1
D: -
size: -
DNA: TGTGCCAGCAGTGAATTAGACAGCAGTTCCACTGAAGCTTTCTTT
CDR3: CASSELDSSSTEAFF

V: TRBV9
J: TRBJ2-3
D: TRBD1
size: -
DNA: TGTGCCAGCAGCGTACTAACAGGGGGGAGTGCTAGCACAGATACGCAGTATTTT
CDR3: CASSVLTGGSASTDTQYF

V: TRBV19
J: TRBJ1-5
D: -
size: -
DNA: TGTGCCAGTAGTATAGTTGAAGAGCAGCCCCAGCATTTT
CDR3: CASSIVEEQPQHF

V: TRBV6-6
J: TRBJ1-5
D: -
size: -
DNA: TGTGCCAGCAGTGCCGGGACATCTAGCAATCAGCCCCAGCATTTT
CDR3: CASSAGTSSNQPQHF

V: TRBV14
J: TRBJ2-1
D: TRBD2
size: -
DNA: TGTGCCAGCAGCCCGACTAGCTACTACAATGAGCAGTTCTTC
CDR3: CASSPTSYYNEQFF

V: TRBV7-2
J: TRBJ2-1
D: TRBD1
size: -
DNA: TGTGCCAGCAGCTTAAGAGGGGACAGACCCTACAATGAGCAGTTCTTC
CDR3: CASSLRGDRPYNEQFF

V: TRBV19
J: TRBJ1-3
D: TRBD1
size: -
DNA: TGTGCCAGTAGTAAATTCCCGACAGGGGTAGGAAACACCATATATTTT
CDR3: CASSKFPTGVGNTIYF

V: TRBV19
J: TRBJ2-2
D: TRBD1
size: -
DNA: TGTGCCAGTAGTATAAGGGACAGGTTGAACACCGGGGAGCTGTTTTTT
CDR3: CASSIRDRLNTGELFF

V: TRBV28
J: TRBJ1-5
D: -
size: -
DNA: TGTGCCAGCAGGCAGGAATTAACCAATCAGCCCCAGCATTTT
CDR3: CASRQELTNQPQHF

V: TRBV4-3
J: TRBJ2-5
D: -
size: -
DNA: TGCGCCAGCAGCCAAGACTTCGACAGGGAGGCCGAGACCCAGTACTTC
CDR3: CASSQDFDREAETQYF

V: TRBV5-1
J: TRBJ1-1
D: -
size: -
DNA: TGCGCCAGCAGCTTGCAAGGACCCGGGATCACTGAAGCTTTCTTT
CDR3: CASSLQGPGITEAFF

V: TRBV7-9
J: TRBJ2-7
D: -
size: -
DNA: TGTGCCAGCAGCTTAGAAGGCTCCACGGGGCAGTACTTC
CDR3: CASSLEGSTGQYF